This TCR beta chain was captured in a study of T cells in Graves' hyperthyroidism and ophthalmopathy. Study-level background: Peripheral blood draws took place at initial diagnosis, ahead of any treatment.

The CDR3 has 14 amino acids. Germline V gives CDR1 ENHRY, CDR2 SYGVKD. Trimming took 4 bases from V and 3 from J, leaving 13 bases between them. Amplified regions were TCR beta CDR3 sequences from RNA transcripts. Using the HTBI primer set, a first-round RT-PCR was run on the TCR CDR3. One entry per CDR3 protein results from TCRdb running MiXCR on the multiplex PCR reads. Of around 720,000 distinct CDR3 sequences in the sample, about a third were seen once. Graves' hyperthyroidism showing no ophthalmopathy progression within 18 months was considered stable. Study observations and caveats: Blood also contained most expanded thyroid clonotypes above 0.001.

This clonotype has a count of ten or more. What it binds is not known. Sequenced: blood. The TCR sequence derives from a woman in her thirties or forties with Graves' hyperthyroidism. The chain has TRBV10-3 and TRBJ2-7; D is unresolved. The CDR3 region is CAISVAGGYYEQYF. The CDR3 DNA follows: TGTGCCATCAGTGTGGCAGGTGGGTACTACGAGCAGTACTTC.